Below, one TCR beta chain is given with its context. Here immunoSEQ multiplex PCR was the method, and the copy in TCRdb shows in-frame clones only, minus some. The table includes a few hundred thousand clones, around 90% detected once. Treatment described: roughly 20 received Ad26.COV2.S at low or high dose, single or two shots; a few received placebo; per-sample allocation not given. All samples were drawn on day 63, counting from the first vaccine or placebo injection. This CDR3 region has 15 residues. Germline V gene data show CDR1 as MGHDK and CDR2 as SYGVNS. After removal of 5 bases from V and 3 bases from J, the junction contained 9 bases not matched to a gene. These data are taken from a study of Ad26.COV2.S vaccination and SARS-CoV-2 variants.

V and J are TRBV25-1 and TRBJ2-7; TRBD1 aligns across 8 bases. The starting material was peripheral blood, obtained in a trial of Ad26.COV2.S vaccine versus placebo. This TCR was sampled from a person aged 18-60 years who received the Ad26.COV2.S COVID-19 vaccine or a placebo. The DNA for the CDR3 is TGTGCCAGCAGTTCATCCGGGACAGGAAACTACGAGCAGTACTTC. This codes for CASSSSGTGNYEQYF.